This TCR beta chain was recovered during a study of T-cell memory formation after mild COVID-19. As for the study in general: TCR clusters mostly belonged to single donors.

Constant-segment-primed 5'RACE gave TCR alpha and TCR beta cDNA libraries with sample barcodes and UMIs. TCRdb itself ran the 5' RACE reads through MiXCR, one entry per CDR3 protein. The sample records approximately 450,000 distinct CDR3 sequences, around a sixth being singletons. This clonotype turned up a few times. The CDR3 is 13 residues long. V gave up 6 bases and J gave up 2 bases; unmatched junction bases: 4. Germline assignment: CDR1 LGHDT and CDR2 YNNKEL (reference sequence). The source is an adult woman who had mild COVID-19 (a few samples of this study predate the infection). Cell type and time point are not known. The chain has TRBV3-1 and TRBJ2-7, with TRBD1 matching over 7 bases. The sample was PBMCs or a T cell subset sorted from them (not recorded which). CDR3 bases: TGTGCCAGCAGTTATGGACAGGCCTACGAGCAGTACTTC. Amino acids: CASSYGQAYEQYF.